These 19 T cell receptor beta chains came from one sample sequenced in a study of post-analysis software for immune sequencing data. Whole-study findings and limits: Among 4 or 5 TRBV segments more frequent in patients than controls were TRBV5-6, TRBV5-1 and TRBV20-1.

Prepared libraries of TCR beta cDNA carried unique molecular identifiers. TCRdb re-analysed the PCR reads in MiXCR, keeping a single row per CDR3 protein. The sample records some 240,000 distinct CDR3 sequences, 36% being singletons. These receptors' targets are unknown. Input material: blood. All receptors come from a girl aged 5-17 years with multiple sclerosis.

In this sample, this clonotype turned up a few times. Possible read error: a much larger clone is one base away. The chain links TRBV2 to TRBJ2-1; maybe TRBD2 (7 bases). Per the germline V gene, CDR1 is SNHLY and CDR2 is FYNNEI. The CDR3 is 16 amino acids. Trimming stripped 6 bases from V and 4 bases from J, with 19 bases between. The CDR3 is CASRPGRGAGYNEQFF. The CDR3 coding sequence is TGTGCCAGCAGGCCAGGACGGGGGGCTGGTTACAATGAGCAGTTCTTC.

In its sample, this clonotype was seen many times. The chain couples TRBV20-1 to TRBJ1-5; D remains unclear. V was cut by 6 bases and J by 5 bases, with 11 bases left in between. The CDR3 totals 12 residues. Germline V gene data show CDR1 as DFQATT and CDR2 as SNEGSKA (reference sequence). CDR3 DNA sequence: TGCAGTGCCCCCCCGGAAGATCAGCCCCAGCATTTT. Translating gives CSAPPEDQPQHF.

About this clonotype itself: Given a much more abundant clone one base away, this may be a read error. The chain combines TRBV5-1 with TRBJ2-3, with TRBD1 matching 10 bases. J was trimmed by 3 bases and V by 3 bases; bases with no gene match: 4. The CDR3 consists of 15 residues. CDR1 is SGHRS, CDR2 YFSETQ, per germline. This CDR3 is CASSSTGGKTDTQYF. CDR3 DNA: TGCGCCAGCAGCTCGACAGGGGGCAAAACAGATACGCAGTATTTT.

Comment on this clonotype: A much larger clone lies one base from this, so it may be a read error. This chain joins TRBV5-1 and TRBJ1-4; D gene unclear. The CDR3 runs to 13 residues. Germline-derived CDR1 and CDR2 are SGHRS and YFSETQ. CDR3 nucleotide sequence: TGCACCAGCAGCTTAGGGTCCTGGACGGAAATGTTTTTT. This encodes CTSSLGSWTEMFF.

Remarks on this clonotype: A much larger clone is a single base away; this may be a read error. V gene TRBV27 combines with J gene TRBJ2-7, with 7 positions matching TRBD2. CDR1 is MNHEY and CDR2 is SMNVEV in the germline V gene (reference sequence). V lost 6 bases to trimming and J lost 7 bases; unmatched junction nucleotides: 15. CDR3 length: 15 residues. The CDR3 region is CASRPLGREYNEQYF. The CDR3 DNA is TGTGCCAGCAGGCCCCTTGGGAGGGAGTACAATGAGCAGTACTTC.

Remarks on this clonotype: A much larger clone differs by one base, so this may be a read error. The chain uses TRBV6-5 and TRBJ2-7, with D perhaps matching TRBD2 (5 bases). There are 13 residues in the CDR3. Germline V lookup: CDR1 MNHEY, CDR2 SVGAGI. Trimming shortened V by 5 bases and J by 7 bases, and 15 bases separated the two germline ends. As DNA, the CDR3 is TGTGCCAGCAGTGACGGACTTTTAGGTGAGCAGTACTTC. Translation: CASSDGLLGEQYF.

This clonotype has a count of ten or more. V and J are TRBV20-1 and TRBJ2-3; D uncertain. Germline values: CDR1 DFQATT, CDR2 SNEGSKA (reference sequence). This CDR3 has 13 amino acids. Trimming took 2 bases from V and 0 from J, leaving 6 bases between them. CDR3 sequence: CSARRQSTDTQYF. In DNA, the CDR3 is TGCAGTGCTAGACGGCAGAGCACAGATACGCAGTATTTT.

This sequence joins TRBV20-1 and TRBJ2-7, with TRBD2 matching over 7 bases. Trimming removed 2 bases from V and 2 bases from J; junction bases left unmatched: 9. The CDR3 runs 15 residues. Germline-derived CDR1 and CDR2 are DFQATT and SNEGSKA (reference sequence). CDR3 DNA sequence: TGCAGTGCTAGACTCCTAACGGGAGGCACCTACGAGCAGTACTTC. It is translated as CSARLLTGGTYEQYF.

This clonotype appeared many times. The chain combines TRBV5-6 with TRBJ1-2; 7 nucleotides agree with TRBD1. Germline assignment: CDR1 SGHDT and CDR2 YYEEEE. This CDR3 spans 14 amino acids. J gave up 3 bases and V 3 bases, and 5 bases lay outside the gene matches. This CDR3 is CASSSIGQDYGYTF. CDR3 DNA: TGTGCCAGCAGCTCCATCGGACAGGACTATGGCTACACCTTC.

J is TRBJ2-7 and V is TRBV28; D possibly corresponds to TRBD1 (6 bases). V dropped 5 bases and J dropped 2 bases, with 13 bases sitting between them. The CDR3 is 14 residues long. Germline V gene lookup returns CDR1 MDHEN and CDR2 SYDVKM. CDR3 region: CASSHGTGTYEQYF. The CDR3 DNA follows: TGTGCCAGCAGTCACGGAACAGGGACCTACGAGCAGTACTTC.

This sequence joins TRBV13 and TRBJ2-7; tentative D call: TRBD1 (6 bases). V was pared by 3 bases and J by 3 bases, with 15 bases between. The germline CDR1 and CDR2 sequences are PRHDT and FYEKMQ (reference sequence). The CDR3 runs 15 residues. The CDR3 spells CASSLGPGEGYEQYF. The CDR3 DNA sequence: TGTGCCAGCAGCTTGGGGCCAGGGGAAGGCTACGAGCAGTACTTC.

The gene calls are TRBV10-3 and TRBJ2-3, with 13 bases that match TRBD2. CDR1 and CDR2 (germline): ENHRY, SYGVKD. Trimming removed 3 bases from V and 4 bases from J; junction bases left unmatched: 4. The CDR3 length is 16 residues. As DNA, the CDR3 is TGTGCCATCAGTGACCGACTAGCGGGAGGAGCAGATACGCAGTATTTT. Translated: CAISDRLAGGADTQYF.

In regard to this clonotype: A much larger clone is a single base away; this may be a read error. In nucleotides, the CDR3 is TGCGCCAGCAGCGAGGGACTACTCTCCTACAATGAGCAGTTCTTC. Its protein product is CASSEGLLSYNEQFF. This chain connects TRBV5-1 to TRBJ2-1; 7 nucleotides line up with TRBD2. The CDR3 contains 15 residues. V dropped 4 bases and J dropped 0; count of bases not matched to a gene: 4. Germline V gives CDR1 SGHRS, CDR2 YFSETQ.

This chain connects TRBV7-6 to TRBJ2-1, with 7 bases matching TRBD1. CDR1 and CDR2 from the germline V gene are SGHVS and FNYEAQ. The CDR3 has 14 residues. The ends lost 5 bases at V and 3 bases at J; junction bases unmatched: 4. The CDR3 nucleotides are TGTGCCAGCAGCCGGGACAGAATCTACAATGAGCAGTTCTTC. This sequence encodes CASSRDRIYNEQFF.

This clonotype has only a few counts. The rearrangement uses TRBV5-1 and TRBJ2-2; D not certain. The CDR3 is 15 amino acids. The V gene's germline CDR1 is SGHRS and CDR2 YFSETQ. V dropped 0 bases and J dropped 2 bases, with 8 bases sitting between them. DNA for the CDR3: TGCGCCAGCAGCTTGGGACGAGCTAACACCGGGGAGCTGTTTTTT. This sequence encodes CASSLGRANTGELFF.

This clonotype has a count of ten or more. This chain uses TRBV5-1 with TRBJ2-1; D is perhaps TRBD2 (6 bases). Deletions cut 3 bases from V and 7 bases from J, with 11 bases between. The CDR3 is 13 amino acids. Germline-derived CDR1 and CDR2 are SGHRS and YFSETQ. The CDR3 is CASSSRDFNEQFF. CDR3 in DNA: TGCGCCAGCAGCTCCCGGGACTTTAATGAGCAGTTCTTC.

On this clonotype itself: A single base separates this from a much larger clone, so it may be a read error. The V gene is TRBV20-1, the J gene TRBJ1-6; TRBD1 matches 12 bases. CDR1 is DFQATT and CDR2 is SNEGSKA in the germline V gene (reference sequence). CDR3 length equals 13 residues. Trimming at V came to 5 bases and at J to 9 bases, leaving 2 bases not matched to a gene. CDR3 in amino acids: CSAPGQGASPLHF. The CDR3 DNA sequence: TGCAGTGCTCCGGGACAGGGGGCTTCACCCCTCCACTTT.

This clonotype occurred many times. The chain has TRBV11-2 and TRBJ2-4; D is unresolved. The germline V gene encodes CDR1 SGHAT and CDR2 FQNNGV. Trimming shortened V by 0 bases and J by 7 bases, and 7 bases separated the two germline ends. The CDR3 runs 13 residues. In nucleotides, the CDR3 is TGTGCCAGCAGCTTAGATCATAGGAACATTCAGTACTTC. Translating it yields CASSLDHRNIQYF.

This clonotype came up once. Likely a read error: the CDR3 ends without its conserved phenylalanine or tryptophan. V and J are TRBV12-3 or TRBV12-4 and TRBJ2-1; D is perhaps TRBD2 (5 bases). This CDR3 contains 13 residues. CDR3 sequence: CASSFSGYNEQFL. The CDR3 bases are TGTGCCAGCAGTTTCAGCGGATACAACGAGCAGTTCTTA.